The rows below give T cell receptor beta chains drawn from one sample of a study of T cell responses to AZD1222 COVID-19 vaccine. The data were produced by immunoSEQ multiplex PCR, yet TCRdb's version contains in-frame clones alone and is incomplete. The sample includes more than 140,000 clones, approximately 89% of them seen just once. This specimen consisted of peripheral blood, obtained on day 0 of MenACWY control vaccination. These receptors came from an adult in good health. CDR3s include the opening cysteine and the closing phenylalanine or tryptophan. D genes are given only for firm matches. The size of a clone is reported for some rows only, either as once, few or many, or as a class for expanded clones.

D gene	clone size	J gene	V gene	CDR3 protein	CDR3 DNA
TRBD1	NA	TRBJ1-4	TRBV5-1	CASREGVRGPEKLFF	TGCGCCAGCAGGGAAGGCGTCAGGGGGCCTGAAAAACTGTTTTTT
TRBD1	NA	TRBJ1-1	TRBV27	CASSVGTVNTEAFF	TGTGCCAGCAGTGTCGGGACAGTGAACACTGAAGCTTTCTTT
NA	NA	TRBJ1-2	TRBV5-6	CASSLGRGGQDPFNYGYTF	TGTGCCAGCAGCTTGGGTCGTGGGGGACAAGACCCTTTTAACTATGGCTACACCTTC
NA	NA	TRBJ2-7	TRBV4-1	CAGSQEDRYEQYF	TGCGCCGGCAGCCAAGAAGACAGGTACGAGCAGTACTTC
NA	once	TRBJ2-7	TRBV12-3/TRBV12-4	CASSLSLGEQYF	TGTGCCAGCAGTTTAAGCCTCGGTGAGCAGTACTTC
NA	NA	TRBJ1-2	TRBV28	CASSSGLNYGYTF	TGTGCCAGCAGCTCGGGTCTTAACTATGGCTACACCTTC
TRBD1	NA	TRBJ1-5	TRBV27	CASSFPQGNSNQPQHF	TGTGCCAGCAGTTTCCCACAGGGGAATAGCAATCAGCCCCAGCATTTT
NA	NA	TRBJ1-6	TRBV13	CASYRVSPESPLHF	TGTGCCAGTTACAGGGTTTCCCCGGAGTCACCCCTCCACTTT
NA	NA	TRBJ2-3	TRBV6-5	CASSYSVLADTQYF	TGTGCCAGCAGTTACTCGGTACTTGCAGATACGCAGTATTTT
NA	NA	TRBJ1-2	TRBV6-5	CASSYSFGPNYGYTF	TGTGCCAGCAGTTACTCGTTTGGACCGAACTATGGCTACACCTTC
NA	NA	TRBJ1-2	TRBV6-5	CASSPTTGYGYTF	TGTGCCAGCAGTCCAACGACAGGCTATGGCTACACCTTC
NA	NA	TRBJ1-1	TRBV19	CASSDGQIIAEAFF	TGTGCCAGTAGTGACGGACAGATCATAGCTGAAGCTTTCTTT
NA	NA	TRBJ2-7	TRBV6-2/TRBV6-3	CASSYWSATIYEQYF	TGTGCCAGCAGTTACTGGTCGGCAACTATCTACGAGCAGTACTTC
TRBD2	NA	TRBJ2-3	TRBV6-5	CASSYSTSGSTDTQYF	TGTGCCAGCAGTTACTCGACTAGCGGTAGCACAGATACGCAGTATTTT
NA	NA	TRBJ1-4	TRBV10-3	CAISETGYNEKLFF	TGTGCCATCAGTGAGACAGGGTACAATGAAAAACTGTTTTTT
NA	once	TRBJ2-2	TRBV28	CASSFFSWNTGELFF	TGTGCCAGCAGTTTTTTCTCGTGGAACACCGGGGAGCTGTTTTTT
NA	NA	TRBJ1-6	TRBV19	CASQTTGRNNSPLHF	TGTGCCAGCCAGACAACGGGACGTAATAATTCACCCCTCCACTTT
NA	NA	TRBJ1-1	TRBV4-3	CASSQVGQIEAFF	TGCGCCAGCAGCCAAGTCGGGCAAATCGAAGCTTTCTTT
TRBD1	few	TRBJ1-1	TRBV6-2/TRBV6-3	CASSRIPGQGDTEAFF	TGTGCCAGCAGTCGAATCCCGGGACAGGGAGACACTGAAGCTTTCTTT
NA	NA	TRBJ2-3	TRBV5-4	CASRPEARTDTQYF	TGTGCCAGCAGACCGGAGGCTCGCACAGATACGCAGTATTTT
NA	few	TRBJ2-5	TRBV30	CAWSTARDTQYF	TGTGCCTGGAGTACGGCCCGTGATACCCAGTACTTC
TRBD1	NA	TRBJ1-2	TRBV19	CASSNIGQGQVGYTF	TGTGCCAGTAGTAATATAGGACAGGGGCAGGTTGGCTACACCTTC